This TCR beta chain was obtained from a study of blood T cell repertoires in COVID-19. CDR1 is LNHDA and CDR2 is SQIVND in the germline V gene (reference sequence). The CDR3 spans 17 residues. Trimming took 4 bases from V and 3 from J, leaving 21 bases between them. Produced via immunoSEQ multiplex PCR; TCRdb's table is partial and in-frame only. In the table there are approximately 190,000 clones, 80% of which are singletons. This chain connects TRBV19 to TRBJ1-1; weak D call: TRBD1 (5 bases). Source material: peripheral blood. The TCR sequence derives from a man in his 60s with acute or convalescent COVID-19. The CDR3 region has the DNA TGTGCCAGTAGTACTCCACTAGCCTACACAGGACACACTGAAGCTTTCTTT. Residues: CASSTPLAYTGHTEAFF.